Listed below are T cell receptor beta chains from one sample, sequenced in a study of blood T cells in healthy people across ages. TCRdb independently ran MiXCR on the 5' RACE reads; one entry per CDR3 protein. The table includes 1.5 million or so distinct CDR3 sequences, approximately 43% detected once. Input material: blood. The origin of the receptors is a woman aged 18-30 years in good health. Each CDR3 is given with its conserved first and last residue. The D gene is left open where the match is weak. Size tells how often a clone was seen (once, few, many) or the class of an expanded clone, and some rows leave it out.

>.|TRBV7-2|TRBJ2-3|.
TGTGCCAGCAGCACCAGACAGAGCACAGATACGCAGTATTTT
CASSTRQSTDTQYF
>.|TRBV12-3/TRBV12-4|TRBJ1-2|.
TGTGCCAGCACTCGGACAGAGGATGGCTACACCTTC
CASTRTEDGYTF
>.|TRBV30|TRBJ2-1|.
TGTGCCTGGAAGGGGAATAGCGTTGAGCAGTTCTTC
CAWKGNSVEQFF
>.|TRBV4-3|TRBJ2-7|.
TGCGCCAGCAACCAAGATCTAGGGGGACTGAGCTTTTCCTACGAGCAGTACTTC
CASNQDLGGLSFSYEQYF
>.|TRBV11-2|TRBJ1-4|TRBD1
TGTGCCAGCAGCTATCGACAGGGGGCCGGGGGGGAAAAACTGTTTTTT
CASSYRQGAGGEKLFF
>.|TRBV7-2|TRBJ1-2|TRBD1
TGTGCCAGCAGCCACAGGGGGAGCAGTGGCTACACCTTC
CASSHRGSSGYTF
>few|TRBV5-1|TRBJ1-2|TRBD1
TGCGCCAGCAGCTGGAAAGGGACAGGGGGCCCCACTAACTATGGCTACACCTTC
CASSWKGTGGPTNYGYTF
>few|TRBV20-1|TRBJ2-3|.
TGCAGTGTTGAGAGGAGACAGGGAGGGATAGATACGCAGTATTTT
CSVERRQGGIDTQYF
>.|TRBV14|TRBJ1-2|.
TGTGCCAGCAGCCAAGATTATGTCTATGGCTACACCTTC
CASSQDYVYGYTF
>.|TRBV11-2|TRBJ2-3|.
TGTGCCAGCAGCTTAGTGGATTGGGATACGCAGTATTTT
CASSLVDWDTQYF
>.|TRBV14|TRBJ2-2|TRBD1
TGTGCCAGCAACGGACAGGGGGCCCCGGGGGAGTTGTTTTTT
CASNGQGAPGELFF
>.|TRBV5-6|TRBJ1-5|.
TGTGCCAGCAGCTCTATGAGAGGAGGGGTCTATCAGCCCCAGCATTTT
CASSSMRGGVYQPQHF
>many|TRBV20-1|TRBJ2-1|TRBD2
TGCAGTGCCCCGACTAGCGGGGTAAATGAGCAGTTCTTC
CSAPTSGVNEQFF
>.|TRBV5-1|TRBJ2-3|.
TGCGCCAGCAGTCCCGGGACCCACCAGCCCTATACGCAGTATTTT
CASSPGTHQPYTQYF
>few|TRBV5-1|TRBJ2-5|TRBD1
TGCGCCAGCAGCCCCTCCGGGACAGGGAACGGAGAGACCCAGTACTTC
CASSPSGTGNGETQYF
>many|TRBV27|TRBJ1-1|TRBD1
TGTGCCAGCAGAGCACCAGGGGGCGGGTACACTGAAGCTTTCTTT
CASRAPGGGYTEAFF
>.|TRBV7-9|TRBJ1-1|.
TGTGCCACCCGACAGGATTTATACACTGAAGCTTTCTTT
CATRQDLYTEAFF
>.|TRBV27|TRBJ1-6|.
TGTGCCAGCGGGGACACGGCTTACTCACCCCTCCACTTT
CASGDTAYSPLHF
>.|TRBV20-1|TRBJ2-5|.
TGCAGTGCTAGAGATTCGGCCGGGGCCCCGGGTGAGCAGTACTTC
CSARDSAGAPGEQYF
>few|TRBV29-1|TRBJ2-1|TRBD1
TGCAGCGTTGAGACAGGGAGACCCTACAATGAGCAGTTCTTC
CSVETGRPYNEQFF
>many|TRBV20-1|TRBJ2-1|.
TGCAGTAAACAGGGCACTTCCCCCCGCTACAATGAGCAGTTCTTC
CSKQGTSPRYNEQFF
>.|TRBV6-5|TRBJ2-3|TRBD2
TGTGCCAGCAGTTACGGAGCGGGAGGAGTGTATAGCACAGATACGCAGTATTTT
CASSYGAGGVYSTDTQYF
>few|TRBV10-2|TRBJ2-2|.
TGCGCCAGCAGTGGCAGGGGCACCGGGGAGCTGTTTTTT
CASSGRGTGELFF
>once|TRBV6-5|TRBJ2-7|.
TGTGCCAGCAGTTACGCTGGGGACCGTACCTACGAGCAGTACTTC
CASSYAGDRTYEQYF
>.|TRBV27|TRBJ2-5|TRBD2
TGTGCCAGCAGTTGGACTAGCGGTTACGGGCAGTACTTC
CASSWTSGYGQYF
>.|TRBV20-1|TRBJ2-1|TRBD1
TGCAGTGCTGCGGACAGGGTGGACTACAATGAGCAGTTCTTC
CSAADRVDYNEQFF
>.|TRBV15|TRBJ1-1|.
TGTGCCACCAGCAGAGGGGGGGGTTCCACTGAAGCTTTCTTT
CATSRGGGSTEAFF
>.|TRBV30|TRBJ1-2|.
TGTGCCTGGAGTGAAAAGGGGAGCGATGGCTACACCTTC
CAWSEKGSDGYTF
>few|TRBV9|TRBJ2-5|TRBD2
TGTGCCAGCAGCGTAGCGCCTAGCGGACAAGAGACCCAGTACTTC
CASSVAPSGQETQYF
>.|TRBV7-9|TRBJ2-2|TRBD1
TGTGCCAGCAGCCCCGGAGACAGGGGTTACGGGGAGCTGTTTTTT
CASSPGDRGYGELFF
>.|TRBV4-2|TRBJ2-7|.
TGTGCCAGCAGCCAAGCCCGCCCTGTACCTTATGAGCAGTACTTC
CASSQARPVPYEQYF
>.|TRBV27|TRBJ2-7|TRBD1
TGTGCCAGCAGTTTATCGGGACAGGCCTCCTACGAGCAGTACTTC
CASSLSGQASYEQYF
>.|TRBV3-1|TRBJ2-3|.
TGTGCCAGCAGCCGAAGATCATCAGATACGCAGTATTTT
CASSRRSSDTQYF
>.|TRBV7-9|TRBJ1-2|.
TGTGCCAGCAGCTTAGTAGATGTATCCTCTGGCTACACCTTC
CASSLVDVSSGYTF
>few|TRBV15|TRBJ2-7|TRBD2
TGTGCCACCAGCAGAGTCATGAGCGGGAGCCCCTACGAGCAGTACTTC
CATSRVMSGSPYEQYF
>few|TRBV7-9|TRBJ1-2|TRBD1
TGTGCCAGCAGCATGACCCCAGGGGGCCCGCTTAACTATGGCTACACCTTC
CASSMTPGGPLNYGYTF
>.|TRBV20-1|TRBJ2-5|TRBD1
TGCAGTGCTAGAACAGGGGGAGAGCAGTACTTC
CSARTGGEQYF
>few|TRBV7-2|TRBJ1-6|TRBD1
TGTGCCAGCAGCTACCAGACAGGGGCAAATTCACCCCTCCACTTT
CASSYQTGANSPLHF
>.|TRBV9|TRBJ2-7|.
TGTGCCAGCAGCCCCGGAGGACCCAACTCCTACGAGCAGTACTTC
CASSPGGPNSYEQYF
>.|TRBV6-2/TRBV6-3|TRBJ1-6|.
TGTGCCAGCAGTTACCTGCAGGTTGTGGGTTCACCCCTCCACTTT
CASSYLQVVGSPLHF
>.|TRBV20-1|TRBJ1-5|TRBD1
TGCAGTGCTAGAGTCAGACAGGGCCGAAGCAATCAGCCCCAGCATTTT
CSARVRQGRSNQPQHF
>.|TRBV11-3|TRBJ2-3|.
TGTGCCAGCAGCGCCCGAGGTCTAAGGACAGATACGCAGTATTTT
CASSARGLRTDTQYF
>.|TRBV3-1|TRBJ2-7|.
TGTGCCAGCAGCCAAGAAGGAAGCGTAAATGAGCAGTACTTC
CASSQEGSVNEQYF
>.|TRBV12-3/TRBV12-4|TRBJ1-2|.
TGTGCCAGCAGTTCCCGGGGGGTAGGGGGCTATGGCTACACCTTC
CASSSRGVGGYGYTF
>.|TRBV12-3/TRBV12-4|TRBJ2-3|TRBD1
TGTGCCAGCAGTCCCGCCAGGGGGATTGTAAATACGCAGTATTTT
CASSPARGIVNTQYF
>few|TRBV7-9|TRBJ2-1|TRBD2
TGTGCCAGCAGCTCCAGCGGGGGGGCCATAAATGAGCAGTTCTTC
CASSSSGGAINEQFF
>once|TRBV20-1|TRBJ2-2|.
TGCAGTGCTCAGTCGAATACAGGGACCGGGGAGCTGTTTTTT
CSAQSNTGTGELFF
>.|TRBV25-1|TRBJ1-2|.
TGTGCCAGCAGTGAGGGTGGCCTCTATGGCTACACCTTC
CASSEGGLYGYTF
>.|TRBV20-1|TRBJ1-1|.
TGCAGTGCTAGGGGAGGTTCGGTGAACACTGAAGCTTTCTTT
CSARGGSVNTEAFF
>.|TRBV4-2|TRBJ2-4|.
TGTGCCAGCAGCGATAAAAACATTCAGTACTTC
CASSDKNIQYF
>.|TRBV21-1|TRBJ2-1|.
TGTGCCAGCAGCACTCGATTAGACAGGATCGATAACAATGAGCAGTTCTTC
CASSTRLDRIDNNEQFF
>.|TRBV20-1|TRBJ2-1|.
TGCAGTGCCGCAAGGGAGCCCTCGAGCTCCTACAATGAGCAGTTCTTC
CSAAREPSSSYNEQFF
>few|TRBV5-1|TRBJ1-2|.
TGCGCCAGCAGCTATCGTCCTGAGGGTATTATTAACTATGGCTACACCTTC
CASSYRPEGIINYGYTF
>.|TRBV10-3|TRBJ2-5|.
TGTGCCATCAGCGCCAACAGGCAAGAGACCCAGTACTTC
CAISANRQETQYF
>.|TRBV7-3|TRBJ2-1|TRBD1
TGTGCCAGCAGCCCCCAGACAGGGGATGAGCAGTTCTTC
CASSPQTGDEQFF
>.|TRBV12-5|TRBJ2-1|.
TGTGCTAGTGGTTTTGACGGAGATGAGCAGTTCTTC
CASGFDGDEQFF
>.|TRBV6-1|TRBJ2-3|TRBD2
TGTGCCAGCAGTAGCGTACTCCAAGGCGGGAGGGGGCATGCAGATACGCAGTATTTT
CASSSVLQGGRGHADTQYF
>.|TRBV12-3/TRBV12-4|TRBJ2-5|.
TGTGCCAGCAGTTTGTGGCAGGCCCAAGAGACCCAGTACTTC
CASSLWQAQETQYF
>.|TRBV20-1|TRBJ1-5|.
TGCAGTGCTAGAGAACAGGGTTATAGCAATCAGCCCCAGCATTTT
CSAREQGYSNQPQHF
>.|TRBV6-1|TRBJ1-2|TRBD1
TGTGCCAGCAGTGCAAGACCCACGGGACAGGATAACTATGGCTACACCTTC
CASSARPTGQDNYGYTF